A selection of T cell receptor beta chains follows, all from one sample in a study of regulatory T cells in long-lasting Graves disease. TCRdb redid the calling of the multiplex PCR reads with MiXCR, one entry per CDR3 protein. The data contain 620,000 or so distinct CDR3 sequences, about 16% of them seen just once; the ten biggest clones take up about 18%. The data were also submitted as part of a second study, on T cells in Graves' hyperthyroidism and ophthalmopathy.

The sequences come from peripheral blood mononuclear cells (PBMCs), collected at new diagnosis, from a patient treated with antithyroid drugs. The receptors originated from a woman aged 25 to 39 with Graves disease. Each CDR3 is given with its conserved first and last residue. A D gene is named only where the DNA matches it firmly. Only part of the rows carry a size: once, few, many, or a class if the clone is expanded.

size: many
length: 15
D: TRBD1
V: TRBV28
J: TRBJ1-5
CDR3: CASSRQGAKNQPQHF
DNA: TGTGCCAGCAGTAGACAGGGGGCGAAAAATCAGCCCCAGCATTTT

size: many
length: 13
D: TRBD1
V: TRBV18
J: TRBJ2-7
CDR3: CASSPGQTYEQYF
DNA: TGTGCCAGCTCACCGGGACAGACCTACGAGCAGTACTTC

size: NA
length: 15
D: TRBD2
V: TRBV7-2
J: TRBJ2-3
CDR3: CASSSTSGSSDTQYF
DNA: TGTGCCAGCAGCTCAACTAGCGGGAGTTCAGATACGCAGTATTTT

size: NA
length: 15
D: TRBD1
V: TRBV6-9
J: TRBJ1-2
CDR3: CASSFDRGRNYGYTF
DNA: TGTGCCAGCAGTTTCGACAGGGGGAGGAACTATGGCTACACCTTC

size: few
length: 16
D: TRBD2
V: TRBV5-6
J: TRBJ2-2
CDR3: CASSLGPSGNTGELFF
DNA: TGTGCCAGCAGCTTGGGCCCTAGCGGGAACACCGGGGAGCTGTTTTTT

size: many
length: 15
D: NA
V: TRBV6-5
J: TRBJ2-7
CDR3: CASSYSMSRAYEQYF
DNA: TGTGCCAGCAGTTACTCGATGTCCAGGGCCTACGAGCAGTACTTC

size: NA
length: 13
D: NA
V: TRBV7-3
J: TRBJ1-1
CDR3: CASSLHHEGRAFF
DNA: TGTGCCAGCAGCCTTCACCATGAGGGGCGAGCTTTCTTT

size: few
length: 13
D: TRBD1
V: TRBV3-1
J: TRBJ1-2
CDR3: CASSRDRGEGYTF
DNA: TGTGCCAGCAGCCGGGACAGGGGGGAGGGCTACACCTTC

size: many
length: 12
D: NA
V: TRBV28
J: TRBJ1-1
CDR3: CASSRTRGAAFF
DNA: TGTGCCAGCAGTCGGACCCGGGGAGCGGCTTTCTTT

size: many
length: 14
D: TRBD1
V: TRBV28
J: TRBJ1-2
CDR3: CASSSGQGTYGYTF
DNA: TGTGCCAGCAGTTCGGGACAGGGGACCTATGGCTACACCTTC

size: many
length: 16
D: TRBD1
V: TRBV6-5
J: TRBJ1-4
CDR3: CASSYNRGRINEKLFF
DNA: TGTGCCAGCAGTTATAACAGGGGGCGGATTAATGAAAAACTGTTTTTT

size: few
length: 16
D: NA
V: TRBV27
J: TRBJ2-7
CDR3: CASSSTLGEWGYEQYF
DNA: TGTGCCAGCAGTTCAACCCTAGGGGAGTGGGGCTACGAGCAGTACTTC

size: NA
length: 17
D: TRBD1
V: TRBV5-1
J: TRBJ2-5
CDR3: CASSLSYGTAYQETQYF
DNA: TGTGCCAGCAGCTTGTCATACGGGACAGCTTACCAAGAGACCCAGTACTTC

size: many
length: 15
D: TRBD2
V: TRBV27
J: TRBJ2-5
CDR3: CASSSRAGYLETQYF
DNA: TGTGCCAGCAGTTCCCGAGCGGGGTATTTAGAGACCCAGTACTTC

size: NA
length: 15
D: NA
V: TRBV9
J: TRBJ2-1
CDR3: CASSATGTPNNEQFF
DNA: TGTGCCAGCAGCGCGACCGGGACACCCAACAATGAGCAGTTCTTC

size: many
length: 15
D: NA
V: TRBV7-2
J: TRBJ2-1
CDR3: CASSLALGEWNEQFF
DNA: TGTGCCAGCAGCTTAGCGCTCGGAGAATGGAATGAGCAGTTCTTC

size: NA
length: 18
D: TRBD2
V: TRBV5-1
J: TRBJ2-5
CDR3: CASSLAPSGLAGAETQYF
DNA: TGCGCCAGCAGCTTGGCCCCCAGCGGACTAGCGGGAGCCGAGACCCAGTACTTC

size: once
length: 17
D: TRBD1
V: TRBV28
J: TRBJ2-6
CDR3: CASSPTHRGSGANVLTF
DNA: TGTGCCAGCAGTCCTACCCACAGGGGGTCTGGGGCCAACGTCCTGACTTTC

size: NA
length: 15
D: NA
V: TRBV5-1
J: TRBJ2-7
CDR3: CASSLGQGKSYEQYF
DNA: TGCGCCAGCAGCTTGGGGCAGGGGAAGAGCTACGAGCAGTACTTC

size: many
length: 16
D: TRBD2
V: TRBV3-1
J: TRBJ2-3
CDR3: CASSQDPTSGRNTQYF
DNA: TGTGCCAGCAGCCAAGATCCCACTAGCGGGAGGAATACGCAGTATTTT

size: NA
length: 11
D: NA
V: TRBV2
J: TRBJ1-2
CDR3: CASSGGFGYTF
DNA: TGTGCCAGCAGTGGAGGGTTTGGCTACACCTTC

size: many
length: 13
D: NA
V: TRBV24-1
J: TRBJ2-5
CDR3: CATRNAGEETQYF
DNA: TGTGCCACCCGAAATGCAGGAGAAGAGACCCAGTACTTC